Listed here are 4 T cell receptor beta chains from one sample, sequenced in a study of blood T cell repertoires in COVID-19. Data came from immunoSEQ multiplex PCR; TCRdb stores just in-frame clones and leaves some out. Among 150,000 to 200,000 clones, about 88% were seen once, and the ten largest hold roughly 0.95%. The specimen was peripheral blood. These receptors came from a man aged 18 to 29 with acute or convalescent COVID-19.

The chain employs TRBV10-1 and TRBJ1-1; D remains ambiguous. Germline lookup yields CDR1 WNHNN and CDR2 SYGVQD (reference sequence). This CDR3 has 13 amino acids. With 5 bases removed from V and 1 base from J, the gap between germline ends came to 8 bases. The CDR3 loop is CASSTGGNTEAFF. The CDR3 coding sequence is TGCGCCAGCAGTACTGGCGGGAACACTGAAGCTTTCTTT.

The chain links TRBV19 to TRBJ1-1; D remains ambiguous. This CDR3 contains 12 residues. Germline CDR1 LNHDA, CDR2 SQIVND (reference sequence). V lost 5 bases and J lost 5, with 9 bases in between. The CDR3 nucleotides are TGTGCCAGTAGTTCTCAGATGACTGAAGCTTTCTTT. It specifies CASSSQMTEAFF.

The chain couples TRBV19 to TRBJ1-1, with a weak D call TRBD1 (5 bases). Between the trimmed V and J ends, which lost 5 bases and 5 bases, there was a span of 12 bases. This CDR3 spans 13 amino acids. Germline values: CDR1 LNHDA, CDR2 SQIVND (reference sequence). CDR3 coding DNA: TGTGCCAGTAGTTGGCAGGGTGAGACTGAAGCTTTCTTT. Its protein is CASSWQGETEAFF.

V and J are TRBV25-1 and TRBJ1-1; 8 bases are a match to TRBD1. V was clipped by 3 bases and J by 6 bases; unmatched bases: 6. Germline values: CDR1 MGHDK, CDR2 SYGVNS. This CDR3 has 14 amino acids. The CDR3 loop is CASSDPGQGAEAFF. In DNA form, the CDR3 reads TGTGCCAGCAGTGATCCCGGACAGGGTGCTGAAGCTTTCTTT.